These 12 T cell receptor beta chains were all obtained from the same sample, sequenced in a study of blood T cell repertoires in COVID-19. The protocol was immunoSEQ multiplex PCR, while the TCRdb copy is restricted to in-frame clones and leaves out a portion. The data show 100,000 to 150,000 clones, with about 89% seen just once and 25% to 30% held by the top ten. The sample consisted of peripheral blood. These receptors all come from a woman between 65 and 79 years old with acute or convalescent COVID-19.

This clone was seen a few times. The rearrangement links TRBV10-3 to TRBJ2-2; D uncertain. Germline V gives CDR1 ENHRY, CDR2 SYGVKD. The CDR3 spans 14 residues. Trimming pared 7 bases from V and 4 bases from J, leaving 13 bases between. The CDR3 spells CAITGQTGTGELFF. DNA of the CDR3: TGTGCCATCACCGGTCAAACGGGCACCGGGGAGCTGTTTTTT.

In its sample, this clone was seen once. V usage is TRBV7-9 and J usage is TRBJ1-5; possibly TRBD1 for D (5 bases). The CDR3 extends over 15 amino acids. V lost 3 bases and J lost 6, with 15 bases in between. Germline V gene sequence: CDR1 SEHNR, CDR2 FQNEAQ (reference sequence). The DNA for the CDR3 is TGTGCCAGCAGCTTTGGAGGGGCCACGGGTCAGCCCCAGCATTTT. The encoded protein is CASSFGGATGQPQHF.

As regards this clone: The junction does not match germline at one end; this may be a read error. DNA for the CDR3: TGTAGGGCGGGGGGCACTGAAGCTTTCTTT. Protein product: CRAGGTEAFF. The chain recombines TRBV20-1 with TRBJ1-1; a possible D gene is TRBD1 (5 bases). Germline lookup yields CDR1 DFQATT and CDR2 SNEGSKA (reference sequence). The CDR3 totals 10 residues.

The chain carries TRBV27 and TRBJ1-6, with unresolved D. CDR1 is MNHEY and CDR2 is SMNVEV in the germline V gene (reference sequence). Trimming removed 5 bases at V and 7 bases at J, with 9 bases between. CDR3 length: 13 amino acids. DNA of the CDR3: TGTGCCAGCAGTCACAGACCGAATTCACCCCTCCACTTT. Translating it yields CASSHRPNSPLHF.

The chain carries TRBV9 and TRBJ1-4; 10 bases match TRBD1. From germline, CDR1 is SGDLS and CDR2 YYNGEE. V lost 0 bases to trimming and J lost 5 bases; unmatched junction nucleotides: 4. The CDR3 spans 16 residues. The CDR3 is CASSVATGGRNEKLFF. The CDR3 nucleotides are TGTGCCAGCAGCGTAGCGACAGGGGGCCGGAATGAAAAACTGTTTTTT.

This chain links TRBV7-6 with TRBJ1-1; 9 bases line up with TRBD1. The germline gives CDR1 SGHVS, CDR2 FNYEAQ. CDR3 length equals 15 residues. V shed 1 base and J 1 base; nucleotides not matched to a gene: 1. DNA of the CDR3: TGTGCCAGCAGCTTAGAGACAGGGGGGAACACTGAAGCTTTCTTT. It translates to CASSLETGGNTEAFF.

This chain joins TRBV12-3 or TRBV12-4 and TRBJ1-1; no reliable D call. The CDR3 spans 13 residues. Trimming left V 0 bases short and J 9 bases short, with 11 bases between. CDR3 bases: TGTGCCAGCAGTTTAGCCGGTAAGAGTAAAGCTTTCTTT. This translates into CASSLAGKSKAFF.

The J gene is TRBJ2-7, the V gene TRBV7-2, with a tentative D call TRBD2 (6 bases). The V gene's germline CDR1 is SGHTA and CDR2 FQGNSA. CDR3 size: 16 residues. With 5 bases removed from V and 2 bases from J, the gap between germline ends came to 19 bases. The CDR3 DNA reads TGTGCCAGCAGCCCCAGCCTTTCCGGGGGAGCCTACGAGCAGTACTTC. It yields the protein CASSPSLSGGAYEQYF.

This chain joins TRBV6-6 and TRBJ2-7, with TRBD1 as a possible D gene (6 bases). This CDR3 contains 14 residues. From germline, CDR1 is MNHNY and CDR2 SVGAGI (reference sequence). The ends were cut back, 6 bases at V and 2 bases at J, with 14 bases in the middle. CDR3 sequence reads: CASSLQGVAYEQYF. Written as DNA, the CDR3 is TGTGCCAGCAGCCTACAGGGAGTCGCCTACGAGCAGTACTTC.

J is TRBJ1-4 and V is TRBV3-1 (or the pseudogene TRBV3-2); TRBD1 matches at 7 bases. Germline V gene lookup returns CDR1 LGHDT and CDR2 YNNKEL (reference sequence). With 6 bases clipped from V and 4 bases from J, the junction kept 5 bases outside the gene matches. The CDR3 extends over 14 amino acids. CDR3 coding DNA: TGTGCCAGCAGTTCGACAGGGAATAATGAAAAACTGTTTTTT. As protein: CASSSTGNNEKLFF.

The chain uses TRBV6-5 and TRBJ1-1; D uncertain. CDR1 is MNHEY, CDR2 SVGAGI, per germline. Trimming left V 7 bases short and J 0 bases short, with 9 bases between. The CDR3 runs 13 residues. The CDR3 loop is CASTPSLNTEAFF. CDR3 nucleotides: TGTGCCAGCACCCCTTCCTTGAACACTGAAGCTTTCTTT.

This chain links TRBV9 with TRBJ2-2; no clear D. The CDR3 length is 13 residues. Germline CDR1 and CDR2: SGDLS and YYNGEE. Trimming removed 0 bases at V and 5 bases at J, with 5 bases between. Written as DNA, the CDR3 is TGTGCCAGCAGCGTAGCAGGAACCGGGGAGCTGTTTTTT. Translated, it gives CASSVAGTGELFF. The full variable domain, rest sourced from reference TRBV9 and TRBJ2-2, is DSGVTQTPKHLITATGQRVTLRCSPRSGDLSVYWYQQSLDQGLQFLIQYYNGEERAKGNILERFSAQQFPDLHSELNLSSLELGDSALYFCASSVAGTGELFFGEGSRLTVL.